A single TCR beta chain is shown here with its context. Its antigen is currently unknown. The data were taken from a study of T cells in localized non-small cell lung cancer. General study results and limits: Longer overall survival was associated with a higher density of T cells in the blood. Adjacent uninvolved lung tissue had the highest T cell clonality, exceeding tumor.

Some clones are missing from TCRdb's copy, which holds only in-frame ones; the method was immunoSEQ multiplex PCR. The data hold 25,000 to 35,000 clones, with approximately 86% observed a single time. The receptor was isolated from a male donor aged 60 or over with stage I lung adenocarcinoma. The sample consisted of peripheral blood, taken before any cancer treatment.

The CDR3 sequence is CASSFRVGGPPYEQYF. The CDR3 coding sequence is TGTGCCAGCAGTTTCAGAGTAGGAGGGCCACCCTACGAGCAGTACTTC. This chain uses TRBV28 with TRBJ2-7; weak D call: TRBD2 (6 bases). From germline, CDR1 is MDHEN and CDR2 SYDVKM. Trimming removed 3 bases at V and 2 bases at J, with 17 bases between. The CDR3 is 16 residues long.